The rows below give T cell receptor beta chains drawn from one sample of a study of blood T cell repertoires in COVID-19. The repertoire was sequenced with immunoSEQ multiplex PCR; TCRdb's copy has only in-frame clones and lacks some. Of about 96,000 clones listed, around 85% are singletons. Sequencing used peripheral blood. All receptors come from a woman aged 55-69 years with acute or convalescent COVID-19. The CDR3 runs from the conserved cysteine through the conserved F or W. D genes are given only for firm matches. Expanded clones are given a class, and other clones once, few, many or no size at all.

j_call v_call d_call clone_size cdr3_nt cdr3_aa
TRBJ2-2 TRBV7-9 TRBD1 - TGTGTAAATGAACCGGGACAGGTGAACACCGGGGAGCTGTTTTTT CVNEPGQVNTGELFF
TRBJ2-3 TRBV10-3 TRBD1 - TGTGCCATCAGTGAGGCAGACAGGGAATGGGCAGATACGCAGTATTTT CAISEADREWADTQYF
TRBJ2-6 TRBV5-1 TRBD1 - TGCGCCAGCAGCATACGGACAGGGTCTGGGGCCAACGTCCTGACTTTC CASSIRTGSGANVLTF
TRBJ1-1 TRBV6-5 - once TGTGCCAGCAGTTACTCTCCAGGGTTAGGAGCTGAAGCTTTCTTT CASSYSPGLGAEAFF
TRBJ1-1 TRBV30 TRBD1 - TGTGCCTGGGGGACAGGCCCCACTGAAGCTTTCTTT CAWGTGPTEAFF
TRBJ1-4 TRBV9 - - TGTGCCAGCAGCGTAGAAGAGGGAACTAATGAAAAACTGTTTTTT CASSVEEGTNEKLFF
TRBJ1-2 TRBV5-1 TRBD1 - TGCGCCAGCAGGGGACAGGGGAGGTCTAACTATGGCTACACCTTC CASRGQGRSNYGYTF
TRBJ2-3 TRBV4-1 TRBD2 - TGCGCCAGCAGCCAAGCCCCTAGCGGGGGAAGCACAGATACGCAGTATTTT CASSQAPSGGSTDTQYF
TRBJ2-7 TRBV18 - - TGTGCCAGCTCACCACTGGGCCAGGGTTCCCTCGAGCAGTACTTC CASSPLGQGSLEQYF
TRBJ1-1 TRBV6-2/TRBV6-3 - - TGTGCCAGCAGTACCCCGATGAGCACTGAAGCTTTCTTT CASSTPMSTEAFF
TRBJ2-1 TRBV7-9 - - TGTGCCAGCAGCTCACAGGGTTATGAGCAGTTCTTC CASSSQGYEQFF
TRBJ2-1 TRBV6-1 - - TGTGCCAGCAGTGAAGCTGAAACTAGGTTTAAGCAGTTCTTC CASSEAETRFKQFF
TRBJ2-3 TRBV7-2 TRBD2 few TGTGCCAGCAGCCCTGGACTAGCGGGGGGGCTTGGCACAGATACGCAGTATTTT CASSPGLAGGLGTDTQYF
TRBJ2-2 TRBV4-3 TRBD2 - TGCGCCAGCAGCCAATCACCCGGGACTAGCGGTACCGGGGAGCTGTTTTTT CASSQSPGTSGTGELFF
TRBJ1-1 TRBV19 TRBD1 - TGTGCCAGTAGTAAGCGGGACAGGCTTGAAGCTTTCTTT CASSKRDRLEAFF
TRBJ2-1 TRBV3-1/TRBV3-2 TRBD1 - TGTGCCAGCAGCCGTAGACAGGGGGCGAATGAGCAGTTCTTC CASSRRQGANEQFF